The TCR beta chain described here comes from a study of cytomegalovirus exposure and HLA in healthy donors. Study results and caveats: The study designated 150 or so TCR beta chains cytomegalovirus-associated.

Data came from immunoSEQ multiplex PCR; TCRdb stores just in-frame clones and leaves some out. The data contain 150,000 to 200,000 clones, approximately 86% of them seen just once; the ten biggest clones take up less than 3.5%. With respect to this clone: Its antigen remains unidentified.

V gave up 3 bases and J gave up 5 bases; unmatched junction bases: 5. CDR1 is LNHNV and CDR2 is YYDKDF in the germline V gene (reference sequence). CDR3 length equals 15 residues. Sequencing was carried out using PBMCs. This chain joins TRBV15 and TRBJ1-5; 9 bases fit TRBD1. This TCR was sampled from a man in his late teens or twenties in good health and CMV-seropositive. This CDR3 is CATSSTGGGYQPQHF. The CDR3 DNA reads TGTGCCACCAGCAGTACAGGGGGCGGGTATCAGCCCCAGCATTTT.